This entry lists 14 T cell receptor beta chains sequenced from one sample in a study of blood T cell repertoires in COVID-19. The table came from immunoSEQ multiplex PCR; TCRdb's copy has only in-frame clones and leaves some out. In the table there are roughly 190,000 clones, 83% of which are singletons. The sequencing input was peripheral blood. These receptors were collected from a man between 45 and 60 years old with active or convalescent COVID-19.

About this clone itself: A read error may account for a junction end that differs from germline. The chain joins TRBV15 to TRBJ2-1, with 12 positions matching TRBD1. Germline CDR1 reads LNHNV; CDR2 reads YYDKDF (reference sequence). The CDR3 sequence is 19 residues long. The chain's CDR3 is CATSRGPGQGAGSYNEQLF. CDR3 DNA: TGTGCCACCAGCAGAGGCCCGGGACAGGGGGCGGGTTCCTACAATGAGCAGCTCTTC.

In DNA, the CDR3 is TGTGCCAGCAGCCTCTGGACACAGGAGACCCAGTACTTC. It specifies CASSLWTQETQYF. The chain employs TRBV7-9 and TRBJ2-5; D is perhaps TRBD1 (5 bases). Germline CDR1 and CDR2: SEHNR and FQNEAQ (reference sequence). Trimming left V 5 bases short and J 5 bases short, with 12 bases between. This CDR3 region has 13 residues.

The sample holds one count of this clone. V gene TRBV18 combines with J gene TRBJ1-1; D is uncertain. There are 13 residues in the CDR3. Germline CDR1 reads KGHSH; CDR2 reads LQKENI. V was clipped by 4 bases and J by 8 bases, with 14 bases between them. CDR3 residues: CASSRGLTAEAFF. The CDR3 nucleotides read TGTGCCAGCTCACGAGGACTTACGGCGGAAGCTTTCTTT.

As to this clone: The sample contains more than one DNA sequence encoding this CDR3. The genes are TRBV2 and TRBJ1-2; possible D gene TRBD1, 6 bases. Trimming shortened V by 6 bases and J by 7 bases, and 12 bases separated the two germline ends. This CDR3 is built from 12 residues. CDR1 and CDR2 (germline): SNHLY, FYNNEI. The CDR3 coding sequence is TGTGCCAGCAGCCCGGACAGTCCTGGCTACACCTTC. This sequence encodes CASSPDSPGYTF.

This chain uses TRBV2 with TRBJ2-3; 9 nucleotides agree with TRBD1. This CDR3 region has 15 residues. The germline V gene has CDR1 SNHLY and CDR2 FYNNEI. Trimming at V came to 7 bases and at J to 3 bases, leaving 8 bases not matched to a gene. As DNA, the CDR3 is TGTGCCAGCAATATACAGGGGGCGACGACAGATACGCAGTATTTT. Translating it yields CASNIQGATTDTQYF.

V gene TRBV6-2 or TRBV6-3 combines with J gene TRBJ1-1, with unresolved D. V lost 2 bases to trimming and J lost 0 bases, with 7 bases between them. The germline V gene encodes CDR1 MNHEY and CDR2 SVGEGT. The CDR3 has 14 amino acids. CDR3 nucleotide sequence: TGTGCCAGCAGTTACGGCGGGGTGAACACTGAAGCTTTCTTT. Translation: CASSYGGVNTEAFF.

V usage is TRBV7-2 and J usage is TRBJ2-7, with 14 bases identical to TRBD2. The CDR3 is made up of 15 amino acids. Trimming removed 3 bases from V and 6 bases from J; junction bases left unmatched: 4. Germline V gene lookup returns CDR1 SGHTA and CDR2 FQGNSA. CDR3 amino acids: CASSLVTSGRGEQYF. CDR3 nucleotide sequence: TGTGCCAGCAGCTTGGTGACTAGCGGGAGGGGCGAGCAGTACTTC.

The chain has TRBV7-2 and TRBJ2-7, with D maybe TRBD2 (7 bases). The CDR3 consists of 15 residues. Between the trimmed V and J ends, which lost 1 base and 0 bases, there was a span of 10 bases. The V gene's germline CDR1 is SGHTA and CDR2 FQGNSA. For the CDR3, the DNA is TGTGCCAGCAGCTTAGAGGGGGGGCACTCCTACGAGCAGTACTTC. This encodes CASSLEGGHSYEQYF. The variable domain in full, completed from reference TRBV7-2 and TRBJ2-7, reads GAGVSQSPSNKVTEKGKDVELRCDPISGHTALYWYRQSLGQGLEFLIYFQGNSAPDKSGLPSDRFSAERTGGSVSTLTIQRTQQEDSAVYLCASSLEGGHSYEQYFGPGTRLTVT.

This sequence joins TRBV28 and TRBJ1-2; D remains ambiguous. V was clipped by 6 bases and J by 4 bases, with 9 bases between them. The CDR3 totals 12 residues. Germline V gene sequence: CDR1 MDHEN, CDR2 SYDVKM. CDR3 region: CASRVESYGYTF. The CDR3 nucleotides read TGTGCCAGCAGAGTGGAGAGCTATGGCTACACCTTC.

This chain links TRBV6-5 with TRBJ2-7; D possibly corresponds to TRBD1 (7 bases). V was trimmed by 6 bases and J by 3 bases, leaving 18 bases between them. The CDR3 totals 15 residues. Per the germline V gene, CDR1 is MNHEY and CDR2 is SVGAGI. The CDR3 sequence: CASRALGQGGYEQYF. DNA for the CDR3: TGTGCCAGCAGAGCCTTGGGTCAGGGGGGCTACGAGCAGTACTTC.

This chain links TRBV7-2 with TRBJ1-6; D unresolved. The CDR3 totals 14 residues. Between the trimmed V and J ends, which lost 3 bases and 0 bases, there was a span of 3 bases. From germline, CDR1 is SGHTA and CDR2 FQGNSA. The DNA of the CDR3 is TGTGCCAGCAGCTTGAGCTCCTATAATTCACCCCTCCACTTT. Amino acid sequence: CASSLSSYNSPLHF.

The chain recombines TRBV14 with TRBJ2-2; D not resolved. Trimming stripped 4 bases from V and 0 bases from J, with 9 bases between. Germline values: CDR1 SGHDN, CDR2 FVKESK. The CDR3 extends over 15 amino acids. The chain's CDR3 is CASSLPTANTGELFF. The CDR3 region has the DNA TGTGCCAGCAGCCTCCCTACGGCGAACACCGGGGAGCTGTTTTTT.

This clone is a singleton in its sample. This chain links TRBV7-9 with TRBJ2-1; 9 bases align to TRBD1. This CDR3 contains 15 residues. Unmatched junction bases numbered 9, after V lost 7 bases and J lost 5 bases. Germline V gene lookup returns CDR1 SEHNR and CDR2 FQNEAQ (reference sequence). The CDR3 protein is CASIPLQGADNEQFF. The CDR3 DNA reads as TGTGCCAGCATCCCCCTACAGGGGGCGGACAATGAGCAGTTCTTC.

The chain links TRBV19 to TRBJ2-3; TRBD1 aligns across 7 bases. Germline assignment: CDR1 LNHDA and CDR2 SQIVND (reference sequence). This CDR3 spans 17 amino acids. The V gene end was trimmed by 5 bases and the J gene end by 2 bases; junction bases not matched to a gene: 13. The CDR3 spells CASSPMTGTYSTDTQYF. The CDR3 region has the DNA TGTGCCAGTAGTCCGATGACAGGGACCTATTCCACAGATACGCAGTATTTT.